Listed here are 30 T cell receptor beta chains from one sample, sequenced in a study of blood T cell repertoires in COVID-19 (dated by TCRdb to the early 2020s). Libraries came from the immunoSEQ multiplex PCR assay. TCRdb obtained this table from immuneACCESS and retained in-frame rearrangements with V and J assigned. These tables miss some clones; where compared with another copy, unresolved V genes account for less than half of the shortfall, and the remainder is unexplained. Within this sample are approximately 270,000 clones, with 86% of them counted one time only. The biggest ten clones account for over 8% of the sample. The sequenced sample was peripheral blood. The receptors derive from a man aged 35 to 55 with active or convalescent COVID-19.

The chain employs TRBV10-2 and TRBJ2-5; 10 nucleotides align to TRBD2. CDR1 and CDR2 (germline): WSHSY, SAAADI. The CDR3 has 14 residues. Losses at the gene ends were 5 bases for V and 3 bases for J; bases not matched to a gene: 3. The CDR3 sequence: CASSITSGKETQYF. CDR3 nucleotide sequence: TGCGCCAGCAGTATAACTAGCGGGAAAGAGACCCAGTACTTC.

This chain joins TRBV2 and TRBJ1-5; possible D gene TRBD1, 5 bases. The germline gives CDR1 SNHLY, CDR2 FYNNEI. V gave up 6 bases and J gave up 1 base, with 13 bases separating them. This CDR3 region has 15 residues. The CDR3 region has the DNA TGTGCCAGCAGAGAACAGGTTTACAGCAATCAGCCCCAGCATTTT. It specifies CASREQVYSNQPQHF. The whole variable domain, remainder taken from reference TRBV2 and TRBJ1-5, is EPEVTQTPSHQVTQMGQEVILRCVPISNHLYFYWYRQILGQKVEFLVSFYNNEISEKSEIFDDQFSVERPDGSNFTLKIRSTKLEDSAMYFCASREQVYSNQPQHFGDGTRLSIL.

The chain uses TRBV10-3 and TRBJ1-4; 7 positions agree with TRBD1. The V gene's germline CDR1 is ENHRY and CDR2 SYGVKD. Trimming took 8 bases from V and 4 from J; bases not matched to a gene: 10. The CDR3 contains 15 residues. The CDR3 bases are TGTGCCATCCGTAGACACGGGACAGATAATGAAAAACTGTTTTTT. It encodes CAIRRHGTDNEKLFF.

The count of this clone is one. The chain links TRBV29-1 to TRBJ2-5; D gene ambiguous. The CDR3 consists of 10 residues. V gave up 8 bases and J gave up 1 base, with 5 bases separating them. CDR1 and CDR2 (germline): SQVTM, ANQGSEA. The CDR3 DNA follows: TGCAGCTCCCTCCAAGAGACCCAGTACTTC. It yields the protein CSSLQETQYF.

This chain links TRBV7-3 with TRBJ1-1; D not resolved. Between the trimmed V and J ends, which lost 6 bases and 1 base, there was a span of 9 bases. CDR1 is SGHTA and CDR2 is FQGTGA in the germline V gene. The CDR3 is 13 amino acids. For the CDR3, the DNA is TGTGCCAGCAGACAGACACCGAACACTGAAGCTTTCTTT. This translates into CASRQTPNTEAFF.

The gene calls are TRBV6-5 and TRBJ1-1; TRBD1 matches 8 bases. The CDR3 extends over 15 amino acids. The V segment lost 10 bases and the J segment 2 bases; nucleotides outside the gene matches: 12. Germline V gene lookup returns CDR1 MNHEY and CDR2 SVGAGI. This CDR3 is CATWDRTYPNTEAFF. DNA for the CDR3: TGTGCCACCTGGGACAGGACATACCCTAACACTGAAGCTTTCTTT.

Written as DNA, the CDR3 is TGTGCCAGCAGCCTGGAACAGGACTACGAGCAGTACTTC. Amino acids: CASSLEQDYEQYF. This rearrangement joins TRBV2 to TRBJ2-7; TRBD1 might be the D (5 bases). The germline V gene has CDR1 SNHLY and CDR2 FYNNEI. CDR3 length: 13 residues. V lost 6 bases and J 3 bases, leaving 12 bases between the germline ends.

This chain uses TRBV5-6 with TRBJ2-3, with 11 bases identical to TRBD2. After removal of 4 bases from V and 0 bases from J, the junction contained 4 bases not matched to a gene. The CDR3 covers 16 residues. Looked up from germline, CDR1 is SGHDT and CDR2 is YYEEEE. DNA for the CDR3: TGTGCCAGCAGCAGGGGACTAGCGGAAAGCACAGATACGCAGTATTTT. Translation gives CASSRGLAESTDTQYF.

The chain recombines TRBV6-5 with TRBJ2-7; TRBD1 agrees at 12 bases. The CDR3 has 14 amino acids. Trimming at V came to 6 bases and at J to 6 bases, leaving 6 bases not matched to a gene. In germline, CDR1 is MNHEY, CDR2 SVGAGI. The DNA for the CDR3 is TGTGCCAGCAGCGCCGGGACAGGGGGCGCCGAGCAGTACTTC. It encodes CASSAGTGGAEQYF.

V is TRBV2 and J is TRBJ2-2; possible D gene TRBD1, 5 bases. Trimming took off 2 bases at V and 6 bases at J, with 10 bases between the two ends. Germline V lookup: CDR1 SNHLY, CDR2 FYNNEI. There are 14 residues in the CDR3. The CDR3 nucleotides read TGTGCCAGCAGTGAACAGGGTCAGGCCGGGGAGCTGTTTTTT. It encodes CASSEQGQAGELFF. Together with reference TRBV2 and TRBJ2-2, the CDR3 gives the full variable domain: EPEVTQTPSHQVTQMGQEVILRCVPISNHLYFYWYRQILGQKVEFLVSFYNNEISEKSEIFDDQFSVERPDGSNFTLKIRSTKLEDSAMYFCASSEQGQAGELFFGEGSRLTVL.

J is TRBJ2-4 and V is TRBV7-6, with 9 bases matching TRBD1. The CDR3 runs to 19 residues. CDR1 SGHVS and CDR2 FNYEAQ come from the germline V gene. V dropped 2 bases and J dropped 1; count of bases not matched to a gene: 12. DNA of the CDR3: TGTGCCAGCAGCTTACGACAGGGGGATGATGATCTGGCCAAAAACATTCAGTACTTC. Encoded protein: CASSLRQGDDDLAKNIQYF.

The rearrangement joins TRBV12-5 to TRBJ2-6, with D perhaps TRBD1 (6 bases). The CDR3 has 20 residues. Per germline, CDR1 LGHNT and CDR2 FRNRAP. V was trimmed by 3 bases and J by 2 bases, leaving 23 bases between them. The CDR3 is CASGFNENEGVEAGANVLTF. CDR3 bases: TGTGCTAGTGGTTTCAACGAGAACGAGGGGGTAGAAGCTGGGGCCAACGTCCTGACTTTC.

The V call is TRBV5-1, the J call TRBJ1-4; D is ambiguous. Germline CDR1 SGHRS, CDR2 YFSETQ. CDR3 length: 14 amino acids. Trimming stripped 3 bases from V and 5 bases from J, with 11 bases between. The CDR3 sequence is CASSSVDSNEKLFF. CDR3 coding DNA: TGCGCCAGCAGCTCGGTCGACTCCAATGAAAAACTGTTTTTT.

The chain combines TRBV6-6 with TRBJ2-1; the D is unclear. This CDR3 is built from 12 residues. Germline V gene sequence: CDR1 MNHNY, CDR2 SVGAGI (reference sequence). The ends were cut back, 2 bases at V and 6 bases at J, with 5 bases in the middle. The CDR3 DNA reads as TGTGCCAGCAGTTACGTCAGCAATGAGCAGTTCTTC. Translation: CASSYVSNEQFF.

The rearrangement uses TRBV6-5 and TRBJ2-1; 8 nucleotides align to TRBD1. V was pared by 7 bases and J by 5 bases, with 10 bases of the junction left unmatched. The CDR3 sequence is 15 residues long. Looked up from germline, CDR1 is MNHEY and CDR2 is SVGAGI. CDR3: CASTSVRGRNNEQFF. CDR3 sequence (DNA): TGTGCCAGCACCTCCGTCAGGGGGCGAAACAATGAGCAGTTCTTC.

This clone was counted a single time. V and J are TRBV30 and TRBJ1-6; 10 positions match TRBD1. The V gene end was trimmed by 5 bases and the J gene end by 7 bases; junction bases not matched to a gene: 2. The CDR3 is made up of 13 amino acids. Germline CDR1 reads GTSNPN; CDR2 reads SVGIG (reference sequence). Written as DNA, the CDR3 is TGTGCCTGGCGGGGACAGGGGAATTCACCCCTCCACTTT. This encodes CAWRGQGNSPLHF.

The CDR3 coding sequence is TGTGCCAGCAGCTTAACCGACAGGGACTACGAGCAGTACTTC. This encodes CASSLTDRDYEQYF. The chain carries TRBV7-9 and TRBJ2-7, with 7 bases that match TRBD1. Germline V lookup: CDR1 SEHNR, CDR2 FQNEAQ (reference sequence). With 2 bases clipped from V and 3 bases from J, the junction kept 4 bases outside the gene matches. The CDR3 totals 14 residues.

The V and J genes are TRBV28 and TRBJ2-7, with 8 bases matching TRBD2. The germline CDR1 and CDR2 sequences are MDHEN and SYDVKM. The CDR3 has 13 residues. J was trimmed by 3 bases and V by 7 bases; bases with no gene match: 5. The CDR3 nucleotides read TGTGCCAGCAAGCCCGGGGGGGGCTACGAGCAGTACTTC. The encoded protein is CASKPGGGYEQYF.

Notes on this clone: A junction end diverges from the germline sequence, so it may reflect a read error. CDR3 DNA: TGTGCCAGCAGCTCGTGGACTGGTAACACCATATATTTT. Residues: CASSSWTGNTIYF. V usage is TRBV9 and J usage is TRBJ1-3; the D is unclear. The germline V gene encodes CDR1 SGDLS and CDR2 YYNGEE. This CDR3 is 13 amino acids long.

The V call is TRBV11-2, the J call TRBJ2-7, with 8 bases that match TRBD1. Germline-derived CDR1 and CDR2 are SGHAT and FQNNGV. The trim removed 3 bases at V and 6 bases at J, leaving 4 bases unmatched. The CDR3 contains 13 residues. CDR3: CASSLSDRGEQYF. The CDR3 DNA follows: TGTGCCAGCAGCTTGAGCGACAGGGGCGAGCAGTACTTC. Full variable domain (missing parts from reference TRBV11-2 and TRBJ2-7): EAGVAQSPRYKIIEKRQSVAFWCNPISGHATLYWYQQILGQGPKLLIQFQNNGVVDDSQLPKDRFSAERLKGVDSTLKIQPAKLEDSAVYLCASSLSDRGEQYFGPGTRLTVT.

The genes are TRBV11-2 and TRBJ1-4; 8 positions agree with TRBD1. This CDR3 is built from 14 residues. CDR1 and CDR2 from the germline V gene are SGHAT and FQNNGV. Trimming cost V 1 base and J 8 bases; bases outside gene matches: 3. CDR3 bases: TGTGCCAGCAGCTTAGGGCAGGGGGCAGAAAAACTGTTTTTT. Translating gives CASSLGQGAEKLFF.

A few counts support this clone. The chain employs TRBV19 and TRBJ1-2; D remains ambiguous. Between the trimmed V and J ends, which lost 7 bases and 2 bases, there was a span of 11 bases. Germline V gene lookup returns CDR1 LNHDA and CDR2 SQIVND (reference sequence). CDR3 length equals 13 residues. In nucleotides, the CDR3 is TGTGCCAGTAATCCGGGAATGAACTATGGCTACACCTTC. As protein: CASNPGMNYGYTF.

The chain couples TRBV14 to TRBJ2-1; 9 bases fit TRBD2. Germline V gives CDR1 SGHDN, CDR2 FVKESK. V lost 1 base and J lost 5; bases outside the gene matches: 3. The CDR3 loop spans 15 amino acids. For the CDR3, the DNA is TGTGCCAGCAGCCAAGCTAGCGGGATAGACAATGAGCAGTTCTTC. Translating it yields CASSQASGIDNEQFF.

This clone was seen only a few times. The CDR3 coding sequence is TGCGCCAGCAGTGCTACTTTGTCGGAGCCCCAGCATTTT. Its translation: CASSATLSEPQHF. V usage is TRBV10-1 and J usage is TRBJ1-5; D remains unclear. The CDR3 covers 13 residues. The germline V gene encodes CDR1 WNHNN and CDR2 SYGVQD (reference sequence). Trimming removed 4 bases at V and 8 bases at J, with 12 bases between.

V is TRBV5-1 and J is TRBJ2-5; TRBD2 matches 7 bases. The trim removed 0 bases at V and 5 bases at J, leaving 7 bases unmatched. Germline V CDR1 and CDR2: SGHRS, YFSETQ. This CDR3 is built from 15 residues. CDR3 protein: CASSLAARESETQYF. CDR3 DNA sequence: TGCGCCAGCAGCTTGGCGGCGCGGGAGTCTGAGACCCAGTACTTC.

The rearrangement joins TRBV6-5 to TRBJ1-5; TRBD1 might be the D (6 bases). The ends were cut back, 7 bases at V and 6 bases at J, with 16 bases in the middle. This CDR3 comprises 14 residues. Germline loops: CDR1 MNHEY, CDR2 SVGAGI. CDR3 in DNA: TGTGCCAGCAAACCAGGGGCCGCTGGTCAGCCCCAGCATTTT. It is translated as CASKPGAAGQPQHF.

The chain couples TRBV27 to TRBJ1-5, with D hard to call. The CDR3 totals 12 residues. V was shortened by 11 bases and J by 4 bases, with 12 bases between the two germline ends. Germline V gene data show CDR1 as MNHEY and CDR2 as SMNVEV (reference sequence). The CDR3 region has the DNA TGTGCCTCGGGGTTCGGGAATCAGCCCCAGCATTTT. This encodes CASGFGNQPQHF.

This chain links TRBV7-3 with TRBJ2-1; D may be TRBD1 (6 bases). Deletions cut 5 bases from V and 2 bases from J, with 10 bases between. The CDR3 length is 14 residues. Germline V gives CDR1 SGHTA, CDR2 FQGTGA. The CDR3 nucleotides are TGTGCCAGCAGCCCAGGGGCAGCCTACAATGAGCAGTTCTTC. Its translation: CASSPGAAYNEQFF.

The V and J genes are TRBV27 and TRBJ2-3, with TRBD2 as a possible D gene (6 bases). V dropped 0 bases and J dropped 0 bases, with 7 bases sitting between them. This CDR3 has 15 amino acids. CDR1 is MNHEY and CDR2 is SMNVEV in the germline V gene (reference sequence). This CDR3 reads CASSLSGGSTDTQYF. Written as DNA, the CDR3 is TGTGCCAGCAGTTTATCGGGGGGTAGCACAGATACGCAGTATTTT.

The CDR3 DNA sequence: TGTGCCAGCAGCGTAGGGGGGGGCGCGGCGGCAGATACGCAGTATTTT. This gives the protein CASSVGGGAAADTQYF. The V gene is TRBV9, the J gene TRBJ2-3; a possible D gene is TRBD2 (7 bases). From germline, CDR1 is SGDLS and CDR2 YYNGEE. The CDR3 totals 16 residues. Trimming cost V 0 bases and J 4 bases, with 15 bases left between them. The complete variable domain, with remaining parts taken from reference TRBV9 and TRBJ2-3, reads DSGVTQTPKHLITATGQRVTLRCSPRSGDLSVYWYQQSLDQGLQFLIQYYNGEERAKGNILERFSAQQFPDLHSELNLSSLELGDSALYFCASSVGGGAAADTQYFGPGTRLTVL.